These T cell receptor beta chains were read from a single sample in a study of blood T cell repertoires in COVID-19. Sequencing used immunoSEQ multiplex PCR; TCRdb keeps in-frame clones, though not all of them. The repertoire includes tens of thousands of clones, about 89% of them detected once, and 4.5% to 6% sits in the top ten. The specimen sequenced was peripheral blood. These TCRs come from a human donor in a cohort sampled during active COVID-19. The CDR3 runs from the conserved cysteine through the conserved F or W.

>TRBV19
CASSVTSGRVETQYF
>TRBV11-1
CASSLGHLRETQYF
>TRBV11-3
CASSPGGVTGGSEAFF
>TRBV18
CASSPSLGGMNTEAFF
>TRBV3-1/TRBV3-2
CASSQDPSGSAGEQFF
>TRBV19
CASSITGPNNSPLHF
>TRBV30
CAWAGGRGDTQYF
>TRBV14
CASSHPPNGTLNADTQYF
>TRBV10-3
CAISESPSDTQYF
>TRBV14
CASSQEGFPTFGNTIYF